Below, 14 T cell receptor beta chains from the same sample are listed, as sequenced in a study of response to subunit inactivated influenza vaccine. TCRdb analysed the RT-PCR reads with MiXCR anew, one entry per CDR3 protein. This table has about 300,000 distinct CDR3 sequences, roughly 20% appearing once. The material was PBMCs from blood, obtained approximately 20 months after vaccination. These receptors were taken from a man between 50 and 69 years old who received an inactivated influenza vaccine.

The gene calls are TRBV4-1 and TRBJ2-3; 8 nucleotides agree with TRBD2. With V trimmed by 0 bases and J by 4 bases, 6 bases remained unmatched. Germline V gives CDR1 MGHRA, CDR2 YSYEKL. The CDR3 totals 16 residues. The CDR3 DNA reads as TGCGCCAGCAGCCAAGAGGCTAGCGGGTTCTCAGATACGCAGTATTTT. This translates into CASSQEASGFSDTQYF.

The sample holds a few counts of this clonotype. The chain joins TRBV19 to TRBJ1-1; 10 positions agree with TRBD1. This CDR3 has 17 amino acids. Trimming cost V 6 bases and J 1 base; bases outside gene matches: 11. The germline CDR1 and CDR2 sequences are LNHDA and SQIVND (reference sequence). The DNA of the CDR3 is TGTGCCAGTAGGTCACGGGACAGGGGTCGAAAGAACACTGAAGCTTTCTTT. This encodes CASRSRDRGRKNTEAFF.

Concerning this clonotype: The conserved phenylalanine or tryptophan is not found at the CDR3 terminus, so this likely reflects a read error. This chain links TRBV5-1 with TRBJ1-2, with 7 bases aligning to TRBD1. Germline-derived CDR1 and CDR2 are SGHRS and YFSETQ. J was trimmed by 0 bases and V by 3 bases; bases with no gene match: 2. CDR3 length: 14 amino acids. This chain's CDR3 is CASSSGQTNYGYTL. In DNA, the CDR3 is TGCGCCAGCAGCTCGGGACAGACTAACTATGGCTACACCCTC.

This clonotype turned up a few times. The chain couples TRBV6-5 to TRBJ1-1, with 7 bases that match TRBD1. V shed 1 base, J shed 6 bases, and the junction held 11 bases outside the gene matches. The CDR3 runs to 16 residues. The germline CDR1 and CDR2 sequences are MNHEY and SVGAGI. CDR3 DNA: TGTGCCAGCAGTTACTTACCTCCGGGACAGTATCCTGAAGCTTTCTTT. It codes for CASSYLPPGQYPEAFF.

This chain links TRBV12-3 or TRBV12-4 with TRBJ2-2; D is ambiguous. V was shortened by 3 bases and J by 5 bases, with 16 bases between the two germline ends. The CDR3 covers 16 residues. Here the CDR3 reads CASSFITTSGTGELFF. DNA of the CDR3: TGTGCCAGCAGTTTCATTACGACAAGTGGGACCGGGGAGCTGTTTTTT.

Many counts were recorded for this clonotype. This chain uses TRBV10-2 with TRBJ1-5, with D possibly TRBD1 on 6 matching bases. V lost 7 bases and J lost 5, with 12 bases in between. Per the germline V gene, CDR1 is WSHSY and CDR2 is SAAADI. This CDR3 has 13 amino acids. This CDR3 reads CASNKGGYQPQHF. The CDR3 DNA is TGCGCCAGCAATAAGGGGGGTTATCAGCCCCAGCATTTT.

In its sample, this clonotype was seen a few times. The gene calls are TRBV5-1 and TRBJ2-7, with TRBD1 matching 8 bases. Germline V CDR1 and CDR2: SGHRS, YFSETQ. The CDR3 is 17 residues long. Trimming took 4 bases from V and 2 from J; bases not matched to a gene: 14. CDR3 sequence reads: CASSRETGASLTYEQYF. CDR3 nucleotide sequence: TGCGCCAGCAGCAGGGAGACAGGGGCTTCCCTTACCTACGAGCAGTACTTC.

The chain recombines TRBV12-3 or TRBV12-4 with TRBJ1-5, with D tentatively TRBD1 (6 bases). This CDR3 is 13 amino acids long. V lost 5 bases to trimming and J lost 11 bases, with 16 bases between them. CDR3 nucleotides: TGTGCCAGCAGTCTCGGGACAACCGTTTCCCAGCATTTT. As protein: CASSLGTTVSQHF.

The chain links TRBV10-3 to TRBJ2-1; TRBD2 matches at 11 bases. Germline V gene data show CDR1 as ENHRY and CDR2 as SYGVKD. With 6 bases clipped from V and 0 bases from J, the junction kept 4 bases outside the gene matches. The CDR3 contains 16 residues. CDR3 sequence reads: CAISRLAGSSYNEQFF. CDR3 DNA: TGTGCCATCAGCCGACTAGCGGGGAGCTCCTACAATGAGCAGTTCTTC.

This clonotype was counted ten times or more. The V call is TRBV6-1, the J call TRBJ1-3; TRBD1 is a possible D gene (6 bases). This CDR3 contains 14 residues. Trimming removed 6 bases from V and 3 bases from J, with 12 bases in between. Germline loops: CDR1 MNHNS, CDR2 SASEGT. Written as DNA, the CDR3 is TGTGCCAGCAGCCCCGGAGGGGGTGGAAACACCATATATTTT. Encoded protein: CASSPGGGGNTIYF.

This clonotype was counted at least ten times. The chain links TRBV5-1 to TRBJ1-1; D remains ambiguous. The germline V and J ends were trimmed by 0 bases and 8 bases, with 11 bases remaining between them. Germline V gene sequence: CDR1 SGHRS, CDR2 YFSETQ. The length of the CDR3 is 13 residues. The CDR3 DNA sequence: TGCGCCAGCAGCTTGGGCACGGTAGGGGAAGCTTTCTTT. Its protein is CASSLGTVGEAFF. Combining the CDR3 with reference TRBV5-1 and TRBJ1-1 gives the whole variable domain KAGVTQTPRYLIKTRGQQVTLSCSPISGHRSVSWYQQTPGQGLQFLFEYFSETQRNKGNFPGRFSGRQFSNSRSEMNVSTLELGDSALYLCASSLGTVGEAFFGQGTRLTVV.

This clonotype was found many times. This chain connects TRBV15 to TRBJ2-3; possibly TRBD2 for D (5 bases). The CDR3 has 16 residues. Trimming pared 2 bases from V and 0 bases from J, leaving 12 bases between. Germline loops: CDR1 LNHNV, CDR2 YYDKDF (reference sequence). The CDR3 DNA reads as TGTGCCACCAGCAGAAGGGCTAGCCCGAGCACAGATACGCAGTATTTT. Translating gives CATSRRASPSTDTQYF.

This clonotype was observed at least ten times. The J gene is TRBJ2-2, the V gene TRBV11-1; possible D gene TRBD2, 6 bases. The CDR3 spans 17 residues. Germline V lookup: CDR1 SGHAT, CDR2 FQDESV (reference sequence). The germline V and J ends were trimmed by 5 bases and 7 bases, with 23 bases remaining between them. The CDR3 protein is CASSQNSGTLRGGELFF. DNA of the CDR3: TGTGCCAGCAGCCAAAACTCCGGGACTCTCCGTGGCGGGGAGCTGTTTTTT.

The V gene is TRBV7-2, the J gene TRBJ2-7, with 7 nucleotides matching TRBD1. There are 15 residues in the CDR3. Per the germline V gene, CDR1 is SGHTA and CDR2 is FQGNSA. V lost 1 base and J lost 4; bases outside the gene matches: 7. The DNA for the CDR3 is TGTGCCAGCAGCTTAGTAGGGGGCAGGGCGTACGAGCAGTACTTC. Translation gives CASSLVGGRAYEQYF. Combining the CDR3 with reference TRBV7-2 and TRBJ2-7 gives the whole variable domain GAGVSQSPSNKVTEKGKDVELRCDPISGHTALYWYRQSLGQGLEFLIYFQGNSAPDKSGLPSDRFSAERTGGSVSTLTIQRTQQEDSAVYLCASSLVGGRAYEQYFGPGTRLTVT.